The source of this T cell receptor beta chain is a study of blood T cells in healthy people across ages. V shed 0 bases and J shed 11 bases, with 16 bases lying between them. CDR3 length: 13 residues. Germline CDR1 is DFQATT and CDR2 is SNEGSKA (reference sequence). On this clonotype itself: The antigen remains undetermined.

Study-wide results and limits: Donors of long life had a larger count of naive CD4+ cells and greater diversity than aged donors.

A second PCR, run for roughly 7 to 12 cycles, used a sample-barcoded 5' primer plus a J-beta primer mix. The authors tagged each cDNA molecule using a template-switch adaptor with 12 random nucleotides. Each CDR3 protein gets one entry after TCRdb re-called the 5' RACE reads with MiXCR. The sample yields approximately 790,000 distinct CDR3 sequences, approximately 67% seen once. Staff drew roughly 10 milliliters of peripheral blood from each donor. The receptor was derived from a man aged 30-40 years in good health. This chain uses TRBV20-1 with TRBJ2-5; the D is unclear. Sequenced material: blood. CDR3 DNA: TGCAGTGCTAGAGATGTACTCTCCAATGAGCAGTACTTC. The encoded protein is CSARDVLSNEQYF.